The 15 T cell receptor beta chains in this list originate from one sample, sequenced in a study of blood T cell repertoires in COVID-19. Assay used: immunoSEQ multiplex PCR; TCRdb lists only in-frame clones, some missing. Of approximately 200,000 clones in the sample, about 80% were seen once. Sequenced: PBMCs or T cells enriched from blood (not recorded which). These receptors came from a woman between 35 and 50 years old with acute COVID-19.

This rearrangement joins TRBV6-5 to TRBJ1-2; perhaps TRBD1 as D (6 bases). Germline V gene sequence: CDR1 MNHEY, CDR2 SVGAGI. The CDR3 loop spans 12 amino acids. Trimming took 6 bases from V and 8 from J, leaving 13 bases between them. The CDR3 spells CASRGTGGGYTF. The CDR3 coding sequence is TGTGCCAGCAGGGGGACGGGGGGCGGCTACACCTTC.

The J gene is TRBJ2-7, the V gene TRBV6-1; 7 bases map to TRBD1. The CDR3 sequence is 15 residues long. Germline V gives CDR1 MNHNS, CDR2 SASEGT. After removal of 3 bases from V and 2 bases from J, the junction contained 7 bases not matched to a gene. CDR3 protein: CASSDTGESTYEQYF. In nucleotides, the CDR3 is TGTGCCAGCAGTGATACAGGGGAAAGTACCTACGAGCAGTACTTC.

In this sample, this clone turned up a few times. The V call is TRBV11-2, the J call TRBJ2-3; 9 bases agree with TRBD2. V shed 3 bases and J 3 bases; nucleotides not matched to a gene: 7. This CDR3 region has 16 residues. CDR1 is SGHAT and CDR2 is FQNNGV in the germline V gene. CDR3 coding DNA: TGTGCCAGCAGCTTCACCGGACTAGCGATGACAGATACGCAGTATTTT. Its translation: CASSFTGLAMTDTQYF.

The gene calls are TRBV11-3 and TRBJ2-3; a possible D gene is TRBD1 (5 bases). Germline values: CDR1 SGHNT, CDR2 YENEEA. The V and J ends lost 5 bases and 4 bases respectively, with 16 bases between them. The length of the CDR3 is 15 residues. In DNA, the CDR3 is TGTGCCAGCAGCGGTGGGCAGGGTGAGGCAGATACGCAGTATTTT. This encodes CASSGGQGEADTQYF. The variable domain in full, with the rest retrieved from reference TRBV11-3 and TRBJ2-3, is EAGVVQSPRYKIIEKKQPVAFWCNPISGHNTLYWYLQNLGQGPELLIRYENEEAVDDSQLPKDRFSAERLKGVDSTLKIQPAELGDSAVYLCASSGGQGEADTQYFGPGTRLTVL.

In the case of this clone: A read error may produce the germline difference seen at one junction end. The chain employs TRBV11-2 and TRBJ1-2; 10 bases match TRBD1. The CDR3 is 13 amino acids. From germline, CDR1 is SGHAT and CDR2 FQNNGV. CDR3 sequence reads: CASSSQPGTGAPF. The CDR3 DNA reads as TGTGCCAGCAGCTCCCAACCTGGGACAGGGGCTCCCTTC.

The chain links TRBV30 to TRBJ2-7; 10 bases fit TRBD1. Germline CDR1 and CDR2: GTSNPN and SVGIG (reference sequence). Trimming at V came to 3 bases and at J to 6 bases, leaving 5 bases not matched to a gene. The CDR3 consists of 13 residues. CDR3 sequence (DNA): TGTGCCTGGAGCGACAGGGGGCACTCCGAGCAGTACTTC. Translating it yields CAWSDRGHSEQYF. The full variable domain, with the rest looked up from reference TRBV30 and TRBJ2-7, is SQTIHQWPATLVQPVGSPLSLECTVEGTSNPNLYWYRQAAGRGLQLLFYSVGIGQISSEVPQNLSASRPQDRQFILSSKKLLLSDSGFYLCAWSDRGHSEQYFGPGTRLTVT.

The V call is TRBV6-5, the J call TRBJ1-1; 7 bases are a match to TRBD1. The trim removed 2 bases at V and 7 bases at J, leaving 4 bases unmatched. The CDR3 covers 13 residues. The V gene's germline CDR1 is MNHEY and CDR2 SVGAGI. CDR3: CASSYRTGYEAFF. DNA for the CDR3: TGTGCCAGCAGTTACAGGACAGGTTATGAAGCTTTCTTT.

The chain uses TRBV3-1 (or the pseudogene TRBV3-2) and TRBJ2-3; TRBD2 is a possible D gene (6 bases). This CDR3 is built from 15 residues. Germline V gives CDR1 LGHDT, CDR2 YNNKEL (reference sequence). Deletions cut 0 bases from V and 6 bases from J, with 13 bases between. The CDR3 reads CASSQDLRELDTQYF. CDR3 DNA: TGTGCCAGCAGCCAAGATTTACGGGAGCTGGATACGCAGTATTTT.

The sample holds one count of this clone. This rearrangement joins TRBV18 to TRBJ1-3; D is unresolved. Trimming cost V 0 bases and J 2 bases, with 11 bases left between them. Germline V gives CDR1 KGHSH, CDR2 LQKENI. CDR3 length: 16 residues. The CDR3 loop reads CASSPPAGNAGNTIYF. The CDR3, as DNA: TGTGCCAGCTCACCACCGGCGGGAAACGCTGGAAACACCATATATTTT. The full variable domain, rest sourced from reference TRBV18 and TRBJ1-3, is NAGVMQNPRHLVRRRGQEARLRCSPMKGHSHVYWYRQLPEEGLKFMVYLQKENIIDESGMPKERFSAEFPKEGPSILRIQQVVRGDSAAYFCASSPPAGNAGNTIYFGEGSWLTVV.

The chain couples TRBV28 to TRBJ2-7, with 8 bases lining up with TRBD2. This CDR3 spans 14 amino acids. V was clipped by 5 bases and J by 2 bases; unmatched bases: 5. Germline V gene lookup returns CDR1 MDHEN and CDR2 SYDVKM. The CDR3 sequence: CASSPSGGTYEQYF. The DNA of the CDR3 is TGTGCCAGCAGTCCCTCGGGAGGGACCTACGAGCAGTACTTC.

The chain links TRBV19 to TRBJ2-3, with D possibly matching TRBD1 (6 bases). The germline V gene encodes CDR1 LNHDA and CDR2 SQIVND (reference sequence). This CDR3 has 15 amino acids. Trimming cost V 7 bases and J 0 bases, with 14 bases left between them. The CDR3 loop reads CASTPGTTSTDTQYF. The CDR3 DNA reads TGTGCCAGTACCCCCGGGACAACTAGCACAGATACGCAGTATTTT.

The sample holds one count of this clone. The rearrangement joins TRBV7-2 to TRBJ2-2; 8 bases are a match to TRBD1. With V trimmed by 5 bases and J by 1 base, 9 bases remained unmatched. The germline CDR1 and CDR2 sequences are SGHTA and FQGNSA. CDR3 size: 17 residues. The CDR3: CASSIGTGTLNTGELFF. CDR3 coding DNA: TGTGCCAGCAGCATCGGGACAGGAACCCTGAACACCGGGGAGCTGTTTTTT.

The chain has TRBV29-1 and TRBJ1-5; D gene unclear. V was trimmed by 4 bases and J by 4 bases, leaving 8 bases between them. CDR3 length: 12 amino acids. CDR1 SQVTM and CDR2 ANQGSEA come from the germline V gene. The CDR3 sequence: CSVGTGNQPQHF. The CDR3 region has the DNA TGCAGCGTTGGAACGGGAAATCAGCCCCAGCATTTT.

The chain employs TRBV7-8 and TRBJ1-4; no reliable D call. From germline, CDR1 is SGHVS and CDR2 FQNEAQ. The CDR3 has 16 amino acids. V shed 5 bases and J shed 0 bases, with 13 bases lying between them. CDR3 sequence: CASSPRNPATNEKLFF. CDR3 coding DNA: TGTGCCAGCAGCCCTAGAAACCCCGCAACTAATGAAAAACTGTTTTTT.

The rearrangement links TRBV19 to TRBJ1-1; D is unresolved. This CDR3 is 15 amino acids long. Germline lookup yields CDR1 LNHDA and CDR2 SQIVND (reference sequence). V shed 5 bases and J shed 1 base, with 14 bases lying between them. The DNA for the CDR3 is TGTGCCAGTAGTGCCTTCGGCGGCGGGAACACTGAAGCTTTCTTT. Translation: CASSAFGGGNTEAFF. Filled out from reference TRBV19 and TRBJ1-1, the complete variable domain reads DGGITQSPKYLFRKEGQNVTLSCEQNLNHDAMYWYRQDPGQGLRLIYYSQIVNDFQKGDIAEGYSVSREKKESFPLTVTSAQKNPTAFYLCASSAFGGGNTEAFFGQGTRLTVV.